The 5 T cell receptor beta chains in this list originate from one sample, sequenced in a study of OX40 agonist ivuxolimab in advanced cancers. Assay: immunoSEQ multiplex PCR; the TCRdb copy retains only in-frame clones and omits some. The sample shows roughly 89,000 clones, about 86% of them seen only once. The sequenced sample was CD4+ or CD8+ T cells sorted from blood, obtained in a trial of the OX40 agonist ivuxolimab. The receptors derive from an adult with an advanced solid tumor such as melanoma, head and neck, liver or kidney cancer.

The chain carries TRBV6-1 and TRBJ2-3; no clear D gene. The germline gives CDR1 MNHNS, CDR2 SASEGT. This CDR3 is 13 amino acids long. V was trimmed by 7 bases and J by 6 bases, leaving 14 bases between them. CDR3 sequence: CASNQRSHDTQYF. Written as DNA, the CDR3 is TGTGCCAGCAATCAACGGTCTCATGATACGCAGTATTTT.

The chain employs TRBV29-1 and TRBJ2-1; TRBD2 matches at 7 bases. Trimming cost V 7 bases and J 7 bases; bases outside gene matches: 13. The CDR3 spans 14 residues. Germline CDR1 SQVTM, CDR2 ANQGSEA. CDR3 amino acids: CSAPPAGLVNEQFF. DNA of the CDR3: TGCAGCGCCCCCCCAGCGGGGCTTGTAAATGAGCAGTTCTTC.

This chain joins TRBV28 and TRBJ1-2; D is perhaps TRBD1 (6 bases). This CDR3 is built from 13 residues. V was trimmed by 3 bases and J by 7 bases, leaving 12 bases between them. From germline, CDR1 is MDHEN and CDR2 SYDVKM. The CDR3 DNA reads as TGTGCCAGCAGTTTGACAGGCACTACTGGCTACACCTTC. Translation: CASSLTGTTGYTF.

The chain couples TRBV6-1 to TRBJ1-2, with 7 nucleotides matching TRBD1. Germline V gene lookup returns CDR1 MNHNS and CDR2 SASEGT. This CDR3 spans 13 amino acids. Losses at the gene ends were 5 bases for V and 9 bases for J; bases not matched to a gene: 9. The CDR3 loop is CASSLGQYDRYTF. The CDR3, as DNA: TGTGCCAGCAGTTTGGGACAGTATGATCGCTACACCTTC.

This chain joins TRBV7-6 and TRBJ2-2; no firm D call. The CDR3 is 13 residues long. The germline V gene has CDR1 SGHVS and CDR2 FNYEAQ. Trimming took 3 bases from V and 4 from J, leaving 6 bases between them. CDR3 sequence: CASSFSRTGELFF. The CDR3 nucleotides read TGTGCCAGCAGCTTTTCCCGCACCGGGGAGCTGTTTTTT.